This T cell receptor beta chain was captured by sequencing in a study of OX40 agonist ivuxolimab in advanced cancers. Looking at the study overall: Ivuxolimab was a fully human IgG2 agonistic monoclonal antibody targeting the costimulatory receptor OX40 (CD134). The point of sequencing TCRbeta in the periphery was to test whether ivuxolimab changed TCR sequence diversity and drove clonal T-cell expansion. The dose-escalation cohort was about 83% male with a mean age of about 60 years, ranging from roughly 23 to 90. Among the approximately 54 dose-escalation patients, approximately 20 had hepatocellular carcinoma, approximately 15 melanoma, 9 renal cell carcinoma and 9 head and neck cancer. Prior anti-PD-1, anti-PD-L1 or anti-CTLA-4 therapy was permitted, and checkpoint inhibitors had been received by roughly two fifths of dose-escalation patients. Partial responses occurred in three dose-escalation patients, of whom one had hepatocellular carcinoma and two had cutaneous melanoma. Intravenous ivuxolimab was administered to patients every 2 weeks at six dose levels: 0.01, 0.1, 0.3, 1.5, 3 and 10 mg/kg. The paper describes the monotherapy dose-escalation part (N = 52 patients) of the phase I trial of ivuxolimab. Broad study findings and their caveats: Low levels of normalized T-cell clonal expansion were also shown by some nonresponding patients. In the 0.1-3.0 mg/kg groups, partial responders had among the lowest normalized peripheral clonal expansion, particularly in CD8+ T cells. On average, CD8+ T cells showed more expanded clones than CD4+ T cells after ivuxolimab. At doses of 0.1 to 3.0 mg/kg, clonal expansion of both CD4+ and CD8+ blood T cells was observed from baseline to week 6. The antigen specificity of the peripheral T cells that underwent clonal expansion was not determined.

The trial excluded patients who had a history of autoimmune disease or were on systemic immunosuppression. Peripheral blood for TCR sequencing was drawn from every dose cohort at baseline, at cycle 4 day 1 and at cycle 7 day 1. The samples were taken from a phase I, first-in-human, multicenter, open-label dose-escalation trial of ivuxolimab. Adults with locally advanced or metastatic melanoma, renal cell, hepatocellular, or head and neck squamous cell carcinoma were enrolled in the trial. Before TCR sequencing, CD4+ T cells and CD8+ T cells were sorted from peripheral blood as separate populations. Genomic DNA was isolated from the sorted cells so that the TCRbeta CDR3 region could be sequenced. The immunoSEQ Assay was used for sequencing of TCRbeta CDR3 regions. In TCRdb, the immuneACCESS table is reduced to in-frame sequences with V and J assigned. These tables do not hold every clone; where another copy was compared, an unresolved V gene accounts for under half, and the others remain unexplained. The sample table contains around 74,000 clones; only one count was recorded for over 75% of them. Under 0.75% of the sample is taken by the ten largest.

This clone has a single count. Its target antigen remains unknown. Base qualities are not at hand, and no much larger clone is one base apart. Sequences SGHTA (CDR1) and FQGNSA (CDR2) are obtained from the germline V gene. From the cysteine up to the phenylalanine, the CDR3 has a length of 15 residues. Left in the record is the CDR3 DNA by itself, 45 bases read in frame from the first base. V was cut back by 4 bases and J by 4 bases, leaving a gap of 15 bases between them. The sample in question was CD4+ or CD8+ T cells sorted from blood, obtained in a trial of the OX40 agonist ivuxolimab. The sequence derives from an adult with an advanced solid tumor such as melanoma, head and neck, liver or kidney cancer. The rearrangement combines TRBV7-2 with TRBJ2-3; TRBD1 is possibly the D segment (7 matching bases). The bases read TGTGCCAGCAGCTATCAGGGGGGCAGGGCAGATACGCAGTATTTT. Translated, it reads CASSYQGGRADTQYF.